The rows below give T cell receptor beta chains drawn from one sample of a study of vaccination and CD4 T cells after COVID-19. TCRdb re-called the PCR reads through MiXCR, storing one row per CDR3 protein. This sample has approximately 20,000 distinct CDR3 sequences, with around 45% found just once. Their cognate antigens are unknown. Sample: CD4+ T cells from blood, cultured in vitro, taken before SARS-CoV-2 vaccination. These receptors all come from a human donor who had recovered from COVID-19. Both conserved end residues are part of each CDR3. The order of the fields is J gene, V gene, CDR3 protein.

TRBJ1-1	TRBV2	CASTTGGLGAFF
TRBJ1-2	TRBV7-6	CASSPPRVLYGYTF
TRBJ1-6	TRBV9	CASSRSADYNSPLHF
TRBJ1-2	TRBV11-3	CASSTYGQGGNYGYTF
TRBJ2-3	TRBV27	CASSLSKPTDTQYF
TRBJ2-3	TRBV6-1	CASSEIYSTDTQYF
TRBJ2-7	TRBV20-1	CSARDSGHSSYEQYF
TRBJ2-7	TRBV6-1	CASSHRPPYEQYF
TRBJ2-2	TRBV10-3	CAIGSETFTGELFF
TRBJ1-1	TRBV15	CATSREKIGSGNTEAFF
TRBJ1-5	TRBV20-1	CSASAGSRQPQHF
TRBJ2-5	TRBV20-1	CSAAWTGEETQYF
TRBJ1-6	TRBV20-1	CSARVGGVKRNSPLHF
TRBJ2-1	TRBV28	CASSPHQGRVSDNEQFF
TRBJ1-1	TRBV5-5	CASSFSTGLNTEAFF
TRBJ1-2	TRBV7-2	CASRPQGLSVYGYTF
TRBJ2-7	TRBV6-5	CASSFRGPPTNEQYF
TRBJ2-2	TRBV20-1	CSASTSGRVYTGELFF
TRBJ2-2	TRBV6-1	CASSRTDSGGGTGELFF
TRBJ2-3	TRBV15	CATSGGRAGGTDTQYF
TRBJ2-5	TRBV20-1	CSLSLTGDETQYF
TRBJ2-2	TRBV7-3	CASSQDSGGAYTGELFF
TRBJ1-2	TRBV7-2	CASSSLGGNGYTF
TRBJ1-1	TRBV6-1	CASSDRQAGEAFF
TRBJ2-3	TRBV10-1	CASSVSPTSGSESGTDTQYF
TRBJ1-5	TRBV28	CASSFSRSTRGLRQPQHF
TRBJ2-3	TRBV7-2	CASSLSNDYTQYF
TRBJ2-7	TRBV20-1	CSAEARASSYEQYF
TRBJ1-2	TRBV7-9	CASSPLGGSDGYTF
TRBJ2-3	TRBV20-1	CSARDQGGTDTQYF
TRBJ1-1	TRBV5-4	CASSLYGRGEAEAFF
TRBJ1-6	TRBV6-2/TRBV6-3	CASSYSDRGRHSPLHF
TRBJ1-4	TRBV7-9	CASSVDPGQGSVKLFF
TRBJ2-2	TRBV11-3	CASSVTSGIVSGELFF
TRBJ2-1	TRBV27	CASSSKRGTQPANPNEQFF
TRBJ2-5	TRBV27	CASSLRAGVQKTQYF
TRBJ2-7	TRBV6-1	CASKQLDYEQYF
TRBJ1-2	TRBV5-3	CASSLVAVTNYGYTF
TRBJ1-3	TRBV28	CASTPGGISGNTIYF